The rows below give T cell receptor beta chains drawn from one sample of a study of cytomegalovirus exposure and HLA in healthy donors. Sequenced by immunoSEQ multiplex PCR; TCRdb stores in-frame clones only, minus some. Found here are about 330,000 clones, about nine tenths of them singletons; the top ten hold approximately 1%. The source material was PBMCs. The receptors here all came from a woman aged 30 to 39 in good health and CMV-seropositive. CDR3s include the opening cysteine and the closing phenylalanine or tryptophan. A D gene is named only where the DNA matches it firmly. Clone size, where shown, is once, few, many, or a class for clones that have expanded.

DNA: TGCGCCAGCAGCCAAGATTGGCCAGCGGGCTCCTACGAGCAGTACTTC
CDR3: CASSQDWPAGSYEQYF
V: TRBV4-3
J: TRBJ2-7
size: -
D: -

DNA: TGCGCCAGCAAAGGGGACAACCAAGAGACCCAGTACTTC
CDR3: CASKGDNQETQYF
V: TRBV5-1
J: TRBJ2-5
size: -
D: -

DNA: TGTGCCAGCAGCTCCGGGCTACGGGTGCAGCCCCAGCATTTT
CDR3: CASSSGLRVQPQHF
V: TRBV6-5
J: TRBJ1-5
size: few
D: -

DNA: TGTGCCAGCTCACCACGACAGGCTAATTCACCCCTCCACTTT
CDR3: CASSPRQANSPLHF
V: TRBV18
J: TRBJ1-6
size: -
D: -

DNA: TGTGCCAGCATTGGGAACACTGAAGCTTTCTTT
CDR3: CASIGNTEAFF
V: TRBV28
J: TRBJ1-1
size: -
D: -

DNA: TGCAGCGTTGGGAATTTGGACACCCGCGAGCAGTTCTTC
CDR3: CSVGNLDTREQFF
V: TRBV29-1
J: TRBJ2-1
size: -
D: -

DNA: TGTGCCAGCAGTGTTGGACAGGGGGCCCGAGACTATGGCTACACCTTC
CDR3: CASSVGQGARDYGYTF
V: TRBV25-1
J: TRBJ1-2
size: -
D: TRBD1

DNA: TGCAGCCTAGGCATAGGGGTGAGCTCCTACAATGAGCAGTTCTTC
CDR3: CSLGIGVSSYNEQFF
V: TRBV29-1
J: TRBJ2-1
size: -
D: -

DNA: TGTGCCAGCATCCCCACCACAGGGGTGGGGGCTTTCTTT
CDR3: CASIPTTGVGAFF
V: TRBV7-9
J: TRBJ1-1
size: -
D: TRBD1

DNA: TGTGCCAGCAGTTTCGGGATAGTACTAGCGGGGAGCACAGATACGCAGTATTTT
CDR3: CASSFGIVLAGSTDTQYF
V: TRBV27
J: TRBJ2-3
size: once
D: TRBD2

DNA: TGTGCCAGCACCTCACCAAAGACAGGGGGCTTATATGGCTACACCTTC
CDR3: CASTSPKTGGLYGYTF
V: TRBV28
J: TRBJ1-2
size: -
D: TRBD1

DNA: TGTGCCAGACAGACTAGCTTGCCAGATACGCAGTATTTT
CDR3: CARQTSLPDTQYF
V: TRBV2
J: TRBJ2-3
size: -
D: TRBD2

DNA: TGTGCCAGCAGCGTAGTCCCCGCGGATGAAGCTTTCTTT
CDR3: CASSVVPADEAFF
V: TRBV9
J: TRBJ1-1
size: once
D: -

DNA: TGCGCCAGCAGCCCAATAGCGTCTTCCTACGAGCAGTACTTC
CDR3: CASSPIASSYEQYF
V: TRBV4-1
J: TRBJ2-7
size: -
D: -

DNA: TGTGCCTGGAGTATCTACCACACAGATACGCAGTATTTT
CDR3: CAWSIYHTDTQYF
V: TRBV30
J: TRBJ2-3
size: few
D: -

DNA: TGTGCCAGCAGCGTAGGGGGGAACTATGGCTACACCTTC
CDR3: CASSVGGNYGYTF
V: TRBV9
J: TRBJ1-2
size: -
D: -

DNA: TGTGCCAGCAGCTTGCTAGGGTTCACCGGGGAGCTGTTTTTT
CDR3: CASSLLGFTGELFF
V: TRBV5-6
J: TRBJ2-2
size: -
D: -

DNA: TGTGCCAGCAGCGAACCGGGACAGGGAACAGATACGCAGTATTTT
CDR3: CASSEPGQGTDTQYF
V: TRBV4-2
J: TRBJ2-3
size: once
D: TRBD1

DNA: TGTGCCAGCAGTTACGCCGGACCGGTCTACGAGCAGTACTTC
CDR3: CASSYAGPVYEQYF
V: TRBV6-5
J: TRBJ2-7
size: -
D: -

DNA: TGTGCCAGCAGCCCCGAAAGGGGGCCAGGGGGGGCCAACGTCCTGACTTTC
CDR3: CASSPERGPGGANVLTF
V: TRBV13
J: TRBJ2-6
size: -
D: TRBD1

DNA: TGTGCCAGCAGCCGACCCGTAGACCAGGAGCAGTTCTTC
CDR3: CASSRPVDQEQFF
V: TRBV5-4
J: TRBJ2-1
size: -
D: -

DNA: TGTGCCAGCAGCCCAGACAGATCAGGGACCCAGTACTTC
CDR3: CASSPDRSGTQYF
V: TRBV7-2
J: TRBJ2-5
size: -
D: -

DNA: TGTGCCAGCAGCTTAGGGGCGTCGACAGGGCTAGAGACCCAGTACTTC
CDR3: CASSLGASTGLETQYF
V: TRBV7-6
J: TRBJ2-5
size: -
D: TRBD1

DNA: TGTGCCTGGAGTGTAACTGATAACTATGGCTACACCTTC
CDR3: CAWSVTDNYGYTF
V: TRBV30
J: TRBJ1-2
size: -
D: -

DNA: TGCGCCAGCAGCTTGGGGGATTCGGGTTCACCCCTCCACTTT
CDR3: CASSLGDSGSPLHF
V: TRBV5-1
J: TRBJ1-6
size: -
D: -

DNA: TGTGCCAGTAGTTTACGGACAGGCTACAATGAGCAGTTCTTC
CDR3: CASSLRTGYNEQFF
V: TRBV19
J: TRBJ2-1
size: -
D: TRBD1

DNA: TGTGCCAACGAAGACAGGGCCTATGGCTACACCTTC
CDR3: CANEDRAYGYTF
V: TRBV6-1
J: TRBJ1-2
size: -
D: TRBD1

DNA: TGTGCCAGCAGTGAGATAGCGGGAGTTATCTACGAGCAGTACTTC
CDR3: CASSEIAGVIYEQYF
V: TRBV2
J: TRBJ2-7
size: -
D: TRBD2

DNA: TGCAGTGCTAGATCCGGGGATGGCTACACCTTC
CDR3: CSARSGDGYTF
V: TRBV20-1
J: TRBJ1-2
size: -
D: -

DNA: TGTGCCAGCAGCTTGGGACGCACGAGGGAGCAGTACTTC
CDR3: CASSLGRTREQYF
V: TRBV7-2
J: TRBJ2-7
size: -
D: -

DNA: TGTGCCTGGAGTAACACAAACCGGGACACCACCTACGAGCAGTACTTC
CDR3: CAWSNTNRDTTYEQYF
V: TRBV30
J: TRBJ2-7
size: -
D: -

DNA: TGTGCCAGCAGCCAAGATCCTAGCGGGGGGAGGCAAGAGACCCAGTACTTC
CDR3: CASSQDPSGGRQETQYF
V: TRBV4-2
J: TRBJ2-5
size: once
D: TRBD2

DNA: TGTGCCAGCAGCCTACAGGGACCCCAAGAGACCCAGTACTTC
CDR3: CASSLQGPQETQYF
V: TRBV28
J: TRBJ2-5
size: few
D: -

DNA: TGTGCCGGAGGAGGAGAGGTGGGCACTGAAGCTTTCTTT
CDR3: CAGGGEVGTEAFF
V: TRBV2
J: TRBJ1-1
size: -
D: -

DNA: TGTGCCAGCAGCCTAGGGGGAGTTAGGAGGGAGACCCAGTACTTC
CDR3: CASSLGGVRRETQYF
V: TRBV7-2
J: TRBJ2-5
size: -
D: -

DNA: TGTGCCAGCAGCTATTCGGGAGTCAATGAGCAGTTCTTC
CDR3: CASSYSGVNEQFF
V: TRBV7-2
J: TRBJ2-1
size: -
D: -

DNA: TGTGCCAGCAGTCCCGACAGGGGGGGGGCAACTAATGAAAAACTGTTTTTT
CDR3: CASSPDRGGATNEKLFF
V: TRBV27
J: TRBJ1-4
size: once
D: TRBD1

DNA: TGTGCCAGCAGCGAGGGGTTGAAGGAAAAACTGTTTTTT
CDR3: CASSEGLKEKLFF
V: TRBV5-8
J: TRBJ1-4
size: -
D: -

DNA: TGTGCCAGCAGCCAAGAGTTGAGCACAGATACGCAGTATTTT
CDR3: CASSQELSTDTQYF
V: TRBV4-2
J: TRBJ2-3
size: -
D: -

DNA: TGTGCCAGCAGTACCGGACAGGGGCTGGAACTGTTTTTT
CDR3: CASSTGQGLELFF
V: TRBV2
J: TRBJ1-4
size: -
D: TRBD1

DNA: TGTGCCAGCAGTTACTCGTTAGGGAACAATCAGCCCCAGCATTTT
CDR3: CASSYSLGNNQPQHF
V: TRBV6-6
J: TRBJ1-5
size: -
D: -

DNA: TGTGCCAGCAGCCTTAGCGGGGGAAGGGAGCAGTTCTTC
CDR3: CASSLSGGREQFF
V: TRBV5-6
J: TRBJ2-1
size: -
D: TRBD2

DNA: TGTGCCAGCAGCTCTGAGGGCTACGAGCAGTACTTC
CDR3: CASSSEGYEQYF
V: TRBV7-6
J: TRBJ2-7
size: -
D: -

DNA: TGTGCCAGCAGTGAACAGGGAGGAACCTACAATGAGCAGTTCTTC
CDR3: CASSEQGGTYNEQFF
V: TRBV6-4
J: TRBJ2-1
size: -
D: -

DNA: TGTGCCAGTAGTATAGGGCTGGACAGGGGCTACGAGCAGTACTTC
CDR3: CASSIGLDRGYEQYF
V: TRBV19
J: TRBJ2-7
size: -
D: TRBD1

DNA: TGTGCCAGCAGTTTAGGTCTAGCGGGAGGAGAGCAGTTCTTC
CDR3: CASSLGLAGGEQFF
V: TRBV28
J: TRBJ2-1
size: -
D: TRBD2

DNA: TGTGCCAGCAGCGTAGCCGGGACTAGCGGGAGCGAGCAGTACTTC
CDR3: CASSVAGTSGSEQYF
V: TRBV9
J: TRBJ2-7
size: -
D: TRBD2

DNA: TGTGCCAGCAGCCACGGACTAGCTGCCTACAATGAGCAGTTCTTC
CDR3: CASSHGLAAYNEQFF
V: TRBV2
J: TRBJ2-1
size: -
D: TRBD2

DNA: TGTGCCAGCAGTTACATGCGGGGGCGAGGCACAGATACGCAGTATTTT
CDR3: CASSYMRGRGTDTQYF
V: TRBV6-5
J: TRBJ2-3
size: -
D: -

DNA: TGCAGCGGTGCTTCGACAGGGGCGCAGTATTTT
CDR3: CSGASTGAQYF
V: TRBV29-1
J: TRBJ2-3
size: -
D: TRBD1

DNA: TGTGCCAGCAGTCCCGGGTCGGCTGGGGCCAACGTCCTGACTTTC
CDR3: CASSPGSAGANVLTF
V: TRBV28
J: TRBJ2-6
size: -
D: -

DNA: TGTGCCAGCAGGGCAGGGGAAACTGAAGCTTTCTTT
CDR3: CASRAGETEAFF
V: TRBV28
J: TRBJ1-1
size: once
D: -